Sequencing of this T cell receptor beta chain was carried out in a study of cytomegalovirus exposure and HLA in healthy donors. With respect to this clone: The antigen remains unidentified.

The V and J ends lost 6 bases and 7 bases, in that order; junction bases with no gene match: 8. Germline values: CDR1 MNHEY, CDR2 SMNVEV (reference sequence). This CDR3 is built from 15 residues. PCR amplification relied on 60 Vbeta primers (plus 13 Jbeta primers). Profiling relied on immunoSEQ multiplex PCR, and the TCRdb table lists in-frame clones only, not all of them. The sample yields 50,000 or so clones, 81% seen once. Study outcomes and limitations: As was reported, the classifier diagnosed cytomegalovirus status with high specificity and sensitivity. In an earlier analysis, in 540 or so donors, most V segments appeared productive either ~87% or ~30% of the time.

This chain joins TRBV27 and TRBJ2-3, with 12 bases that match TRBD2. The sequence was collected from a boy aged 10-17 years in good health and CMV-seropositive. Sample: PBMCs. The CDR3 sequence is CASSPLAGGQNTQYF. Written as DNA, the CDR3 is TGTGCCAGCAGCCCCCTAGCGGGGGGGCAAAATACGCAGTATTTT.